Described below is a single T cell receptor (beta chain) sequence and its context. V was cut by 6 bases and J by 9 bases, with 14 bases left in between. The CDR3 runs 11 residues. Per germline, CDR1 DFQATT and CDR2 SNEGSKA (reference sequence). Unique molecular identifiers were built into the TCRbeta library. From the PCR reads, TCRdb called clonotypes with MiXCR, one entry per CDR3 protein. The table lists almost 600,000 distinct CDR3 sequences, more than 20% of them singletons. The data are from a study of T-cell reconstitution after alpha-beta-depleted transplantation in children. This clonotype originated in a boy less than two years old with Wiskott-Aldrich syndrome, due to receive a stem cell transplant. Here the sequenced sample was PBMCs, taken before TCRalphabeta/CD19-depleted stem cell transplant. V usage is TRBV20-1 and J usage is TRBJ1-1; a possible D gene is TRBD1 (5 bases). CDR3 in amino acids: CSAVGGGKAFF. DNA for the CDR3: TGCAGTGCGGTCGGGGGTGGAAAAGCTTTCTTT.